This T cell receptor (beta chain) comes out of a study of OX40 agonist ivuxolimab in advanced cancers. Assay used: immunoSEQ multiplex PCR; TCRdb lists only in-frame clones, some missing. The sample lists almost 70,000 clones, over 60% occurring once. This clone is medium-sized by share. Germline CDR1 reads LGHNT; CDR2 reads FRNRAP. CDR3 size: 13 residues. V lost 6 bases and J lost 5, with 13 bases in between. J is TRBJ2-5 and V is TRBV12-5; D is ambiguous. This TCR derives from an adult with an advanced solid tumor such as melanoma, head and neck, liver or kidney cancer. Material: CD4+ or CD8+ T cells sorted from blood, obtained in a trial of the OX40 agonist ivuxolimab. The CDR3 DNA is TGTGCTAGTGGCCGTGGTGGTAGGGAGACCCAGTACTTC. Encoded protein: CASGRGGRETQYF.